The rows below give T cell receptor beta chains drawn from one sample of a study of blood T cell repertoires in COVID-19. Produced via immunoSEQ multiplex PCR; TCRdb's table is partial and in-frame only. The sample lists about 130,000 clones; 65% to 90% were seen once. What was sequenced was PBMCs or T cells enriched from blood (not recorded which). These receptor sequences come from a woman between 50 and 59 years old who had recovered from COVID-19. Each CDR3 is given with its conserved first and last residue. A D gene is named only where the DNA matches it firmly. Some rows have no size entry. The others give once, few or many, or a class for an expanded clone.

cdr3_length: 11
clone_size: .
j_call: TRBJ2-7
v_call: TRBV5-8
d_call: .
cdr3_nt: TGTGCCAGCAGACGACAGTACGAGCAGTACTTC
cdr3_aa: CASRRQYEQYF

cdr3_length: 18
clone_size: .
j_call: TRBJ2-1
v_call: TRBV4-1
d_call: .
cdr3_nt: TGCGCCAGCAGCCATCAGTCTGTAGCAGGGAGGTCCTACAATGAGCAGTTCTTC
cdr3_aa: CASSHQSVAGRSYNEQFF

cdr3_length: 16
clone_size: .
j_call: TRBJ2-7
v_call: TRBV5-4
d_call: TRBD1
cdr3_nt: TGTGCCAGCAGCTTGGGGTCGGACAGGGCCCTTGGGCAGCAGTACTTC
cdr3_aa: CASSLGSDRALGQQYF

cdr3_length: 11
clone_size: few
j_call: TRBJ1-2
v_call: TRBV29-1
d_call: .
cdr3_nt: TGCAGCGTTGGGAGGGTAGATGGCTACACCTTC
cdr3_aa: CSVGRVDGYTF

cdr3_length: 13
clone_size: .
j_call: TRBJ2-7
v_call: TRBV7-9
d_call: TRBD2
cdr3_nt: TGTGCCAGCAGCCCCGGGGGGGCGTACGAGCAGTACTTC
cdr3_aa: CASSPGGAYEQYF

cdr3_length: 15
clone_size: .
j_call: TRBJ2-7
v_call: TRBV6-5
d_call: TRBD1
cdr3_nt: TGTGCCAGCAGTTACTCGACAGGGGATACCTACGAGCAGTACTTC
cdr3_aa: CASSYSTGDTYEQYF

cdr3_length: 16
clone_size: .
j_call: TRBJ2-1
v_call: TRBV4-2
d_call: TRBD2
cdr3_nt: TGTGCCAGCAGCCCAATGGGACTAGCGGGGGGGAATGAGCAGTTCTTC
cdr3_aa: CASSPMGLAGGNEQFF

cdr3_length: 12
clone_size: .
j_call: TRBJ1-1
v_call: TRBV29-1
d_call: .
cdr3_nt: TGCAGCGTCGGGCGGGGAGGGACTGAAGCTTTCTTT
cdr3_aa: CSVGRGGTEAFF

cdr3_length: 13
clone_size: .
j_call: TRBJ2-5
v_call: TRBV10-2
d_call: TRBD2
cdr3_nt: TGCGCCAGCAGTGAGACTAGCGAGGAGACCCAGTACTTC
cdr3_aa: CASSETSEETQYF

cdr3_length: 14
clone_size: .
j_call: TRBJ1-2
v_call: TRBV7-2
d_call: .
cdr3_nt: TGTGCCAGCAGCACAGAGGGCCAAATCTATGGCTACACCTTC
cdr3_aa: CASSTEGQIYGYTF

cdr3_length: 15
clone_size: once
j_call: TRBJ2-7
v_call: TRBV2
d_call: TRBD1
cdr3_nt: TGTGCCAGCAGTTCCCGGGACAGTCCCTCGTACGAGCAGTACTTC
cdr3_aa: CASSSRDSPSYEQYF

cdr3_length: 18
clone_size: few
j_call: TRBJ2-1
v_call: TRBV3-1/TRBV3-2
d_call: TRBD2
cdr3_nt: TGTGCCAGCAGCCAAGAAGGGACTAGCGGGGGGGCAGGGAATGAGCAGTTCTTC
cdr3_aa: CASSQEGTSGGAGNEQFF

cdr3_length: 11
clone_size: .
j_call: TRBJ2-7
v_call: TRBV5-1
d_call: .
cdr3_nt: TGCGCCAGCAGCTCGGGACTGGAGCAGTACTTC
cdr3_aa: CASSSGLEQYF

cdr3_length: 15
clone_size: .
j_call: TRBJ2-3
v_call: TRBV24-1
d_call: TRBD1
cdr3_nt: TGTGCCACCAGTGTAAAGGGGGCAGGCACAGATACGCAGTATTTT
cdr3_aa: CATSVKGAGTDTQYF

cdr3_length: 17
clone_size: .
j_call: TRBJ2-5
v_call: TRBV4-1
d_call: TRBD2
cdr3_nt: TGCGCCAGCAGCCAAGCAAGAAGCGGGGGAGACCAAGAGACCCAGTACTTC
cdr3_aa: CASSQARSGGDQETQYF

cdr3_length: 17
clone_size: .
j_call: TRBJ1-4
v_call: TRBV11-2
d_call: TRBD1
cdr3_nt: TGTGCCAGCAGCCCCGGGACAGGGGACCCAACTAATGAAAAACTGTTTTTT
cdr3_aa: CASSPGTGDPTNEKLFF